This TCR beta chain was identified in a study of blood T cell repertoires in COVID-19. Here immunoSEQ multiplex PCR was the method, and the copy in TCRdb shows in-frame clones only, minus some. Of 120,000 to 150,000 clones in the sample, about nine tenths were seen once. Trimming stripped 4 bases from V and 3 bases from J, with 12 bases between. The CDR3 sequence is 15 residues long. Germline values: CDR1 LNHNV, CDR2 YYDKDF (reference sequence). Which cohort a participant joined came from the clinical history participants gave. All exposed participants met a person with COVID-19 within 2 weeks before entering the study. This clone is medium-sized by share.

This sequence was found in a woman in her thirties or forties who had been exposed to COVID-19. The sequenced material came from PBMCs or T cells enriched from blood (not recorded which). J is TRBJ2-2 and V is TRBV15, with D perhaps matching TRBD2 (6 bases). CDR3 amino acids: CATSNGGVDTGELFF. In DNA form, the CDR3 reads TGTGCCACCAGCAATGGAGGGGTCGACACCGGGGAGCTGTTTTTT.